The rows below give T cell receptor beta chains drawn from one sample of a study of human T cells and chemical hapten exposure. TCRdb fed the RACE reads into MiXCR, producing one record per CDR3 protein. The sample includes roughly 260,000 distinct CDR3 sequences, roughly 8.9% seen only once; the top ten take under 2.5%. The sample consisted of whole blood, taken in connection with sensitization to the hapten diphenylcyclopropenone (DPC). These receptors were taken from a woman aged 40 to 49 with alopecia areata. Some clones in this sample may be carry-over from other donors' samples. Both conserved end residues are part of each CDR3. The order of the fields is clone size, J gene, D gene, V gene, CDR3 DNA, CDR3 protein. The D gene is left open where the match is weak. Size is omitted from some rows. Given values are once, few, many or a class for expanded clones.

clone size: -
J gene: TRBJ1-4
D gene: TRBD1
V gene: TRBV20-1
CDR3 DNA: TGCAGTGCTAGGATCCCCGAGGACAGGGAGAATGAAAAACTGTTTTTT
CDR3 protein: CSARIPEDRENEKLFF

clone size: many
J gene: TRBJ1-5
D gene: -
V gene: TRBV10-3
CDR3 DNA: TGTGCCATCAGTGCGGGGACGGCCGATAGCAATCAGCCCCAGCATTTT
CDR3 protein: CAISAGTADSNQPQHF

clone size: many
J gene: TRBJ2-1
D gene: -
V gene: TRBV10-2
CDR3 DNA: TGCGCCAGCAGTGTTGGACAGTACAATGAGCAGTTCTTC
CDR3 protein: CASSVGQYNEQFF

clone size: many
J gene: TRBJ1-6
D gene: -
V gene: TRBV10-3
CDR3 DNA: TGTGCCATCAGTGACCCACAGGGAAATTCACCCCTCCACTTT
CDR3 protein: CAISDPQGNSPLHF

clone size: few
J gene: TRBJ2-1
D gene: -
V gene: TRBV10-3
CDR3 DNA: TGTGCCATCAGTGAGAGTCAGGACAATGAGCAGTTCTTC
CDR3 protein: CAISESQDNEQFF

clone size: -
J gene: TRBJ2-3
D gene: -
V gene: TRBV7-2
CDR3 DNA: TGTGCCAGCAGCCTCGGAGGAGGACGGGTCACAGATACGCAGTATTTT
CDR3 protein: CASSLGGGRVTDTQYF

clone size: -
J gene: TRBJ1-2
D gene: TRBD1
V gene: TRBV12-3/TRBV12-4
CDR3 DNA: TGTGCCAGCAGCGTAAACAGGGGGAACTATGGCTACACCTTC
CDR3 protein: CASSVNRGNYGYTF

clone size: few
J gene: TRBJ2-7
D gene: TRBD1
V gene: TRBV18
CDR3 DNA: TGTGCCAGCTCACCTTTGGACAGGGCCTACGAGCAGTACTTC
CDR3 protein: CASSPLDRAYEQYF

clone size: -
J gene: TRBJ2-7
D gene: TRBD2
V gene: TRBV5-1
CDR3 DNA: TGCGCCACCAGCTCCGGGACTAGCGGGTCATACGAGCAGTACTTC
CDR3 protein: CATSSGTSGSYEQYF

clone size: few
J gene: TRBJ2-3
D gene: -
V gene: TRBV24-1
CDR3 DNA: TGTGCCACCAGCGATTGGGCCAGGGCCACAGATACGCAGTATTTT
CDR3 protein: CATSDWARATDTQYF

clone size: once
J gene: TRBJ2-1
D gene: -
V gene: TRBV12-3/TRBV12-4
CDR3 DNA: TGTGCCAGCACCCGCGGGGAGAGCGAGCAGTTCTTC
CDR3 protein: CASTRGESEQFF

clone size: many
J gene: TRBJ2-6
D gene: -
V gene: TRBV12-3/TRBV12-4
CDR3 DNA: TGTGCCAGCAGTTTACACAGGCGCTTCTCTGGGGCCAACGTCCTGACTTTC
CDR3 protein: CASSLHRRFSGANVLTF

clone size: -
J gene: TRBJ1-3
D gene: -
V gene: TRBV9
CDR3 DNA: TGTGCCAGCAGCGTAGCTGGCAGGAGCTCTGGAAACACCATATATTTT
CDR3 protein: CASSVAGRSSGNTIYF

clone size: -
J gene: TRBJ2-6
D gene: TRBD1
V gene: TRBV6-5
CDR3 DNA: TGTGCCAGCAGTTTGACAGGGGGGACTGGGGCCAACGTCCTGACTTTC
CDR3 protein: CASSLTGGTGANVLTF

clone size: -
J gene: TRBJ1-1
D gene: -
V gene: TRBV25-1
CDR3 DNA: TGTGCCAGCAGTGAACCCGGCTACACTGAAGCTTTCTTT
CDR3 protein: CASSEPGYTEAFF

clone size: few
J gene: TRBJ2-6
D gene: -
V gene: TRBV7-9
CDR3 DNA: TGTGCCAGCAGCTCTACTACGGCGTTAGAGACCTCTGGGGCCAACGTCCTGACTTTC
CDR3 protein: CASSSTTALETSGANVLTF

clone size: few
J gene: TRBJ1-2
D gene: -
V gene: TRBV4-3
CDR3 DNA: TGCGCCAGCAGCCAAGATGGGGGCCCCTATGGCTACACCTTC
CDR3 protein: CASSQDGGPYGYTF

clone size: -
J gene: TRBJ2-6
D gene: TRBD1
V gene: TRBV20-1
CDR3 DNA: TGCAGTGCACAAACAGGGGGCAGTGGGGCCAACGTCCTGACTTTC
CDR3 protein: CSAQTGGSGANVLTF

clone size: -
J gene: TRBJ2-1
D gene: -
V gene: TRBV28
CDR3 DNA: TGTGCCACCGAGTTTGCCCTAGGGGAGCGAAGTGAGCAGTTCTTC
CDR3 protein: CATEFALGERSEQFF

clone size: many
J gene: TRBJ2-5
D gene: TRBD1
V gene: TRBV7-9
CDR3 DNA: TGTGCCAGCAGCTTAGCGACAGGGTTTGAGACCCAGTACTTC
CDR3 protein: CASSLATGFETQYF

clone size: -
J gene: TRBJ2-7
D gene: TRBD2
V gene: TRBV6-5
CDR3 DNA: TGTGCCAGCAGTTACTCATACGCTAGCGGGAGTTACGAGCAGTACTTC
CDR3 protein: CASSYSYASGSYEQYF

clone size: -
J gene: TRBJ2-5
D gene: -
V gene: TRBV6-5
CDR3 DNA: TGTGCCAGCAGTTACTCGGTGGGCGGGGAGACCCAGTACTTC
CDR3 protein: CASSYSVGGETQYF

clone size: -
J gene: TRBJ1-6
D gene: -
V gene: TRBV9
CDR3 DNA: TGTGCCAGCAGCGTAGAGCCGCAGGTTTCACCCCTCCACTTT
CDR3 protein: CASSVEPQVSPLHF

clone size: -
J gene: TRBJ1-2
D gene: -
V gene: TRBV4-3
CDR3 DNA: TGCGCCAGCAGCCAAGATTGGGGTGGCTACACCTTC
CDR3 protein: CASSQDWGGYTF

clone size: -
J gene: TRBJ2-5
D gene: -
V gene: TRBV5-1
CDR3 DNA: TGCGCCAGCAGCTTGGTGGCAGTTAAAGAGACCCAGTACTTC
CDR3 protein: CASSLVAVKETQYF

clone size: few
J gene: TRBJ1-3
D gene: -
V gene: TRBV25-1
CDR3 DNA: TGTGCCAGCACGTCCTGGACGTATGGAAACACCATATATTTT
CDR3 protein: CASTSWTYGNTIYF

clone size: few
J gene: TRBJ1-1
D gene: TRBD1
V gene: TRBV2
CDR3 DNA: TGTGCCAGCACTCGACAGGGGAACACTGAAGCTTTCTTT
CDR3 protein: CASTRQGNTEAFF

clone size: few
J gene: TRBJ2-7
D gene: -
V gene: TRBV20-1
CDR3 DNA: TGCAGTGCTGGGGCCCCGCATGCCCGATACGAGCAGTACTTC
CDR3 protein: CSAGAPHARYEQYF

clone size: few
J gene: TRBJ2-5
D gene: -
V gene: TRBV29-1
CDR3 DNA: TGCAGCGTCCGGGAGATAGAAGAGACCCAGTACTTC
CDR3 protein: CSVREIEETQYF

clone size: -
J gene: TRBJ1-4
D gene: TRBD1
V gene: TRBV7-9
CDR3 DNA: TGTGCCAGCAGCTTAGAAGGAGGGACAGGGATGACAACTAATGAAAAACTGTTTTTT
CDR3 protein: CASSLEGGTGMTTNEKLFF

clone size: -
J gene: TRBJ1-6
D gene: -
V gene: TRBV6-5
CDR3 DNA: TGTGCCAGCAGTTACTCGCGGCAGGGGTTGGGTTCACCCCTCCACTTT
CDR3 protein: CASSYSRQGLGSPLHF

clone size: few
J gene: TRBJ1-6
D gene: -
V gene: TRBV10-3
CDR3 DNA: TGTGCCACTTCCCCGGGAGGGGTGGATAATTCACCCCTCCACTTT
CDR3 protein: CATSPGGVDNSPLHF

clone size: -
J gene: TRBJ2-2
D gene: TRBD1
V gene: TRBV29-1
CDR3 DNA: TGCAGCGTTGTGGCAGGGGGTAACACCGGGGAGCTGTTTTTT
CDR3 protein: CSVVAGGNTGELFF